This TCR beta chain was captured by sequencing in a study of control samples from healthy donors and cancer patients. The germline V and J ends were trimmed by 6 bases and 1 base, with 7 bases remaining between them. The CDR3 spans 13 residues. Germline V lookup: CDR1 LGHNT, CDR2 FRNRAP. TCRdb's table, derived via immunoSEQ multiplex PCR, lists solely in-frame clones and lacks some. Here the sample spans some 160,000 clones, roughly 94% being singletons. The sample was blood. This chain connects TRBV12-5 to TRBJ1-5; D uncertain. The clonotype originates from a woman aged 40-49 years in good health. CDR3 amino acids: CASGGDSNQPQHF. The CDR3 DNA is TGTGCTAGTGGGGGTGACAGCAATCAGCCCCAGCATTTT.